The source of this TCR beta chain is a study of vaccination and CD4 T cells after COVID-19. Concerning this clonotype: Antigen: not known.

Treatment noted: approximately 11-day PBMC culture with coronavirus spike peptide pools or control peptides (ViraFEST assay). Researchers used the Oncomine TCR Beta short-read assay to sequence DNA from cultured CD4+ T cells. MiXCR was run by TCRdb on the PCR reads, yielding one entry per CDR3 protein. The table lists over 15,000 distinct CDR3 sequences, 60% to 85% of them singletons. The receptor comes from a human donor who received a COVID-19 vaccine. The sequencing here drew on CD4+ T cells from blood, cultured in vitro, taken after SARS-CoV-2 vaccination.

CDR3 sequence (DNA): TGCAGTGCTAGTGGGGAGAGGATGAACACTGAAGCTTTCTTT. Translating it yields CSASGERMNTEAFF. This sequence joins TRBV20-1 and TRBJ1-1; D unresolved. CDR1 is DFQATT, CDR2 SNEGSKA, per germline (reference sequence). The CDR3 spans 14 residues. Trimming left V 3 bases short and J 0 bases short, with 11 bases between.